The TCR beta chain under discussion was sequenced for a study of cytomegalovirus exposure and HLA in healthy donors. Study results and caveats: There were reportedly fewer N-insertions in an Asian-associated ancestry cluster than the roughly 670-donor mean, in a later analysis. Productive status was seen about 87% or about 30% of the time for most TCR beta V segments in an earlier analysis.

The germline V gene encodes CDR1 MDHEN and CDR2 SYDVKM. The CDR3 loop spans 17 amino acids. The J segment lost 0 bases and the V segment lost 4 bases, leaving 9 bases of the junction unmatched. In the PCR, 60 Vbeta and 13 Jbeta primers were used. Source study methods: In a later analysis, around 87 million unique TCR beta chains included roughly 11 million shared by two or more donors. Some clones are missing from TCRdb's copy, which holds only in-frame ones; the method was immunoSEQ multiplex PCR. Clone size and V and J calls were adopted from that table, with D and trimming inferred from the DNA. This sample has 130,000 or so clones, with over 65% found just once. With regard to this clone: What it binds is not known.

Material: PBMCs. The chain has TRBV28 and TRBJ2-4, with 7 bases matching TRBD1. The TCR sequence derives from a female donor in good health and CMV-seropositive. The CDR3 nucleotides are TGTGCCAGCAGTTCGACAGGGCCTACAATAGCCAAAAACATTCAGTACTTC. Amino acids: CASSSTGPTIAKNIQYF.